A selection of T cell receptor beta chains follows, all from one sample in a study of blood T cells in healthy people across ages. TCRdb ran MiXCR on the 5' RACE reads and lists one entry per CDR3 protein. Of hundreds of thousands of distinct CDR3 sequences listed, around 26% are singletons. The material sequenced was blood. These receptors were obtained from a woman of 80 years or more in good health. CDR3s include the opening cysteine and the closing phenylalanine or tryptophan. Fields, in order: V gene, D gene, CDR3 length, J gene, clone size, CDR3 protein, CDR3 DNA. The D gene is left open where the match is weak. The size of a clone is reported for some rows only, either as once, few or many, or as a class for expanded clones.

TRBV27	TRBD1	19	TRBJ1-5	-	CASSPLFDRGPYSNQPQHF	TGTGCCAGCAGTCCTTTGTTCGACAGGGGACCATATAGCAATCAGCCCCAGCATTTT
TRBV20-1	-	13	TRBJ1-2	-	CSANIAPDYGYTF	TGCAGTGCTAACATAGCTCCGGATTATGGCTACACCTTC
TRBV14	-	15	TRBJ1-1	few	CASSQFGQKGSSAFF	TGTGCCAGCAGCCAATTCGGACAGAAAGGGTCGTCAGCTTTCTTT
TRBV2	TRBD1	13	TRBJ1-5	-	CASRGGQTSAQHF	TGTGCCAGCAGAGGGGGACAGACGTCAGCCCAGCATTTT
TRBV12-3/TRBV12-4	-	14	TRBJ1-3	-	CASNPGGAGNTIYF	TGTGCCAGCAACCCGGGAGGGGCTGGAAACACCATATATTTT
TRBV7-8	TRBD2	20	TRBJ2-1	-	CASRSPGTSGPGSGSNEQFF	TGTGCCAGCAGATCGCCCGGGACTAGCGGGCCAGGCTCTGGGAGCAATGAGCAGTTCTTC
TRBV5-1	TRBD1	13	TRBJ1-4	few	CASSWGQGGKLFF	TGCGCCAGCAGCTGGGGACAGGGGGGAAAACTGTTTTTT
TRBV6-1	-	14	TRBJ2-7	many	CATYAGTTSYEQYF	TGTGCCACATATGCCGGGACAACGAGTTACGAGCAGTACTTC
TRBV3-1	TRBD1	16	TRBJ1-4	-	CASSQDGRRGNGKLFF	TGTGCCAGCAGCCAAGATGGTCGCAGGGGGAATGGAAAACTGTTTTTT
TRBV18	-	17	TRBJ2-5	-	CASSPQGGQLEGETQYF	TGTGCCAGCTCACCACAGGGTGGACAACTTGAGGGGGAGACCCAGTACTTC
TRBV7-9	-	15	TRBJ2-2	-	CASSLLSGASGELFF	TGTGCCAGCAGCTTATTATCAGGGGCGTCCGGGGAGCTGTTTTTT
TRBV4-3	-	15	TRBJ2-2	-	CASSQQADGSGELFF	TGCGCCAGCAGCCAGCAAGCTGATGGGTCCGGGGAGCTGTTTTTT
TRBV7-2	TRBD2	17	TRBJ2-3	many	CASSQRTSGTTLYTQYF	TGTGCCAGCAGCCAGAGGACTAGCGGTACTACCCTCTATACGCAGTATTTT
TRBV10-3	TRBD1	12	TRBJ1-2	many	CAISESDRASTF	TGTGCCATCAGTGAGTCGGACAGGGCCTCCACCTTC
TRBV20-1	TRBD1	15	TRBJ1-5	-	CSARGQGGHNQPQHF	TGCAGTGCTAGAGGACAGGGAGGACACAATCAGCCCCAGCATTTT
TRBV7-2	-	16	TRBJ2-6	many	CASSLRSGTGANVLTF	TGTGCCAGCAGCTTAAGGTCCGGGACTGGGGCCAACGTCCTGACTTTC
TRBV4-3	-	16	TRBJ1-6	-	CAGSQVIGGQDSPLHF	TGCGCCGGCAGCCAAGTTATAGGAGGTCAGGATTCACCCCTCCACTTT
TRBV6-6	TRBD2	16	TRBJ2-2	-	CASSPPSSGGGGELFF	TGTGCCAGCAGTCCTCCTTCTAGCGGGGGAGGCGGGGAGCTGTTTTTT
TRBV28	-	14	TRBJ1-5	-	CASRLPFSNQPQHF	TGTGCCAGCAGGTTACCGTTTAGCAATCAGCCCCAGCATTTT
TRBV7-9	-	16	TRBJ2-5	-	CASSLRAGTSQETQYF	TGTGCCAGCAGCTTAAGGGCAGGGACATCACAAGAGACCCAGTACTTC
TRBV6-2/TRBV6-3	-	14	TRBJ1-6	few	CASSSQQGYSPLHF	TGTGCCAGCAGTTCTCAACAGGGATATTCACCCCTCCACTTT
TRBV7-2	-	13	TRBJ1-4	-	CASSLGLPEKLFF	TGTGCCAGCAGCTTAGGCTTGCCGGAAAAACTGTTTTTT
TRBV5-6	-	15	TRBJ2-4	many	CASSLGQGFGNIQYF	TGTGCCAGCAGCTTGGGGCAAGGGTTCGGGAACATTCAGTACTTC
TRBV12-3/TRBV12-4	TRBD1	14	TRBJ1-4	many	CASLRDRGTEKLFF	TGTGCCAGCCTAAGGGACAGGGGAACGGAAAAACTGTTTTTT
TRBV20-1	TRBD1	14	TRBJ1-2	-	CSASNTGAYYGYTF	TGCAGTGCTAGTAATACAGGGGCCTACTATGGCTACACCTTC
TRBV12-3/TRBV12-4	-	13	TRBJ1-2	many	CASGIQTGYGYTF	TGTGCCAGCGGCATACAGACCGGCTATGGCTACACCTTC
TRBV20-1	TRBD2	19	TRBJ2-1	few	CSARRDFGAGGPSHNEQFF	TGCAGTGCTCGCCGCGACTTCGGAGCGGGGGGGCCGTCGCACAATGAGCAGTTCTTC
TRBV6-2/TRBV6-3	-	14	TRBJ1-2	many	CASKGPALNYGYTF	TGTGCCAGCAAAGGCCCAGCTTTAAACTATGGCTACACCTTC
TRBV5-4	-	13	TRBJ2-5	many	CASSLVGQETQYF	TGTGCCAGCAGCTTGGTAGGGCAAGAGACCCAGTACTTC
TRBV20-1	-	14	TRBJ1-5	-	CSASTFIRNQPQHF	TGCAGTGCTTCCACCTTTATCCGCAATCAGCCCCAGCATTTT
TRBV28	TRBD1	15	TRBJ1-1	few	CASSLLGRGSTEAFF	TGTGCCAGCAGTTTATTGGGCAGGGGGTCGACTGAAGCTTTCTTT
TRBV18	-	16	TRBJ2-3	few	CASSPSLADSTDTQYF	TGTGCCAGCTCACCATCGTTGGCGGATAGCACAGATACGCAGTATTTT
TRBV19	TRBD1	15	TRBJ2-3	few	CASGVGQGKTDTQYF	TGTGCCAGTGGTGTGGGACAGGGGAAGACAGATACGCAGTATTTT
TRBV12-3/TRBV12-4	-	16	TRBJ2-6	many	CASRRDGLAETNVLTF	TGTGCCAGCAGGAGGGACGGTCTCGCCGAGACCAACGTCCTGACTTTC
TRBV20-1	TRBD1	15	TRBJ1-4	many	CSARRDSTVNEKLFF	TGCAGTGCTAGGAGGGACAGTACGGTTAATGAAAAACTGTTTTTT
TRBV10-3	-	11	TRBJ2-1	many	CAISDQGKQFF	TGTGCCATCAGTGATCAGGGAAAGCAGTTCTTC
TRBV15	-	13	TRBJ2-7	-	CATSRRGTYEQYF	TGTGCCACCAGCCGCAGGGGTACCTACGAGCAGTACTTC
TRBV7-2	-	15	TRBJ1-2	many	CASSLESGGNYGYTF	TGTGCCAGCAGCTTAGAGAGTGGCGGAAACTATGGCTACACCTTC
TRBV4-3	TRBD1	15	TRBJ1-1	many	CASSYGQGGHTEAFF	TGCGCCAGCAGCTATGGACAGGGAGGGCACACTGAAGCTTTCTTT
TRBV7-2	-	15	TRBJ1-2	many	CASSLQGRGDYGYTF	TGTGCCAGCAGCTTACAGGGGCGAGGGGACTATGGCTACACCTTC
TRBV4-1	TRBD2	18	TRBJ2-3	-	CASSPSGGAIGGTDTQYF	TGCGCCAGCAGCCCCAGCGGGGGGGCCATCGGTGGTACAGATACGCAGTATTTT
TRBV6-5	-	14	TRBJ1-2	-	CASSYRSVGYDYTF	TGTGCCAGCAGTTACAGGTCCGTTGGCTATGACTACACCTTC
TRBV2	TRBD2	21	TRBJ2-2	few	CASTVTSGGPTHRKNTGELFF	TGTGCCAGCACGGTGACTAGCGGGGGGCCGACACACCGAAAAAACACCGGGGAGCTGTTTTTT
TRBV6-2/TRBV6-3	-	12	TRBJ1-5	many	CASSYHNQPQHF	TGTGCCAGCAGTTACCACAATCAGCCCCAGCATTTT
TRBV6-5	TRBD1	13	TRBJ2-5	-	CASSYDRGATQYF	TGCGCCAGCAGCTACGACAGGGGGGCGACCCAGTACTTC
TRBV5-1	-	14	TRBJ1-2	many	CASSSGFLGDGYTF	TGCGCCAGCAGCTCGGGATTCCTGGGTGACGGCTACACCTTC
TRBV2	-	16	TRBJ2-5	many	CASSEAETVFQETQYF	TGTGCCAGCAGTGAAGCCGAAACAGTTTTCCAAGAGACCCAGTACTTC
TRBV5-1	-	15	TRBJ1-6	many	CASSLEVTGNSPLHF	TGCGCCAGCAGCTTGGAGGTGACGGGTAATTCACCCCTCCACTTT
TRBV7-2	-	15	TRBJ2-2	-	CASSRSGARYGERFF	TGTGCCAGCAGCCGTTCGGGGGCGCGTTACGGGGAGCGGTTTTTT